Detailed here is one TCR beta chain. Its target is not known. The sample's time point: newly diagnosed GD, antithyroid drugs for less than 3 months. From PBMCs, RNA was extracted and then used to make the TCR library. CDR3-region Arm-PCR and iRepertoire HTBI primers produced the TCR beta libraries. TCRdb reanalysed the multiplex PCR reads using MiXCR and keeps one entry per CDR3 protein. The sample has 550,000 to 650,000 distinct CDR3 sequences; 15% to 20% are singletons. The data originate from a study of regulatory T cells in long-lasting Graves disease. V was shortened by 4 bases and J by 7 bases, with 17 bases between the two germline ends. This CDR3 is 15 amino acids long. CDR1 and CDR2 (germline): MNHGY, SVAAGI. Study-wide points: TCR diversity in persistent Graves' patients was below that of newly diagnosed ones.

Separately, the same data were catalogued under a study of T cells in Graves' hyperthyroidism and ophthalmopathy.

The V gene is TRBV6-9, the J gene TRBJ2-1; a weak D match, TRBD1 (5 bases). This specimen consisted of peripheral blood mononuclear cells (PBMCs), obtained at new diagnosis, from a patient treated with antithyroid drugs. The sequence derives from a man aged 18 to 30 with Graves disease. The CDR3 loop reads CASSSDSNLGNEQFF. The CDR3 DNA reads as TGTGCCAGCAGTTCAGACAGTAACCTCGGGAATGAGCAGTTCTTC.